The clone carrying this T cell receptor beta chain was seen more than once but under ten times. Its antigen is not identified. These data originate in a study of CD8 T cells in ankylosing spondylitis. Study-wide points: Ankylosing spondylitis blood seemed to carry a telltale TCR beta motif made of seven or eight highly homologous variants.

Using quantitative 5'-RACE with molecular barcodes, the authors made TCR beta libraries. MiXCR, run by TCRdb on the 5' RACE reads, gives a single entry per CDR3 protein. The sample includes a few hundred thousand distinct CDR3 sequences, approximately 20% of them seen just once. The sequence was collected from a male donor with ankylosing spondylitis. The sequencing sample was made of blood, either unsorted or a sorted T cell fraction (not recorded which).

The CDR3 sequence is CASSRNLAQRANEQFF. DNA for the CDR3: TGTGCCAGCAGCCGGAACCTGGCTCAGAGGGCCAATGAGCAGTTCTTC. This chain connects TRBV7-2 to TRBJ2-1; the D gene is possibly TRBD2 (5 bases). CDR3 size: 16 residues. Germline V gene sequence: CDR1 SGHTA, CDR2 FQGNSA. The V end was cut by 5 bases, the J end by 6 bases, with 20 bases between.